The subject of this entry is one T cell receptor beta chain. The same CDR3 can be traced to other DNA sequences in this sample. Authors' data handling: By means of reference gene primer amplification, nucleated cell counts were estimated. Generated by immunoSEQ multiplex PCR, the TCRdb table keeps only in-frame clones and is missing some. Clone size and V and J calls were adopted from that table, with D and trimming inferred from the DNA. The data hold some 270,000 clones, with under 90% observed a single time. This sample stems from a study of blood T cell repertoires in COVID-19. Whole-study context: Samples of COVID-19 (acute and convalescent) were obtained from the United States, Italy and Spain. Sample material is recorded as cDNA or gDNA derived from T cells, B-cell-depleted T cells, or PBMCs.

CDR3 size: 13 residues. Germline values: CDR1 SGHTA, CDR2 FQGTGA. The ends lost 4 bases at V and 6 bases at J; junction bases unmatched: 2. The source of this sequence is a man aged 50 to 59 with acute or convalescent COVID-19. The chain carries TRBV7-3 and TRBJ2-7, with TRBD1 identical over 11 bases. Sample: peripheral blood. The CDR3 reads CASSSGTGGEQYF. The CDR3 DNA sequence: TGTGCCAGCAGCTCCGGGACAGGGGGCGAGCAGTACTTC.